The 28 T cell receptor beta chains given below trace back to one sample, sequenced in a study of T cell changes during pregnancy in multiple sclerosis. The table came from immunoSEQ multiplex PCR; TCRdb's copy has only in-frame clones and leaves some out. The table records approximately 50,000 clones, over 80% of them present only once. The sample consisted of CD8+ T cells from peripheral blood mononuclear cells, taken after pregnancy. The receptors shown here come from a female donor with multiple sclerosis, enrolled in a pregnancy study.

V and J are TRBV6-1 and TRBJ2-1, with D perhaps TRBD2 (6 bases). Per the germline V gene, CDR1 is MNHNS and CDR2 is SASEGT. Trimming pared 0 bases from V and 8 bases from J, leaving 11 bases between. The CDR3 contains 14 residues. CDR3 region: CASSEAGTSDEQFF. In nucleotides, the CDR3 is TGTGCCAGCAGTGAAGCTGGGACTTCCGATGAGCAGTTCTTC.

The chain uses TRBV6-1 and TRBJ2-3; tentatively, D is TRBD1 (6 bases). Trimming left V 3 bases short and J 4 bases short, with 11 bases between. CDR3 length: 14 amino acids. Germline CDR1 reads MNHNS; CDR2 reads SASEGT. Here the CDR3 DNA reads TGTGCCAGCAGTGATTATACAGGGCCAGATACGCAGTATTTT. As protein: CASSDYTGPDTQYF.

The chain has TRBV16 and TRBJ1-5; TRBD1 is a possible D gene (6 bases). The CDR3 runs to 16 residues. Germline CDR1 reads KGHSY; CDR2 reads FQNENV. Trimming removed 4 bases at V and 2 bases at J, with 15 bases between. The CDR3 DNA reads TGTGCCAGCAGCCCACCAGGGGTAAGGGGCAATCAGCCCCAGCATTTT. This sequence encodes CASSPPGVRGNQPQHF.

This clone was seen just once. V is TRBV27 and J is TRBJ2-7; D is undetermined. CDR3 length: 15 amino acids. Germline CDR1 MNHEY, CDR2 SMNVEV (reference sequence). Trimming pared 0 bases from V and 0 bases from J, leaving 9 bases between. The CDR3 DNA is TGTGCCAGCAGTTTATCGTTACTGAGCTCCTACGAGCAGTACTTC. Its protein is CASSLSLLSSYEQYF.

Only one count was recorded for this clone. The chain combines TRBV6-6 with TRBJ2-6, with D hard to call. The CDR3 sequence is 11 residues long. The germline V gene encodes CDR1 MNHNY and CDR2 SVGAGI (reference sequence). In DNA, the CDR3 is TGTGCTCATTCTGGGGCCAACGTCCTGACTTTC. Its translation: CAHSGANVLTF.

The CDR3 sequence: CASSTGLAGPLSTDTQYF. The DNA for the CDR3 is TGTGCCAGCAGCACGGGACTAGCGGGGCCCCTTAGCACAGATACGCAGTATTTT. The V gene is TRBV9, the J gene TRBJ2-3; 13 nucleotides match TRBD2. The CDR3 totals 18 residues. V shed 4 bases and J 0 bases; nucleotides not matched to a gene: 8. In germline, CDR1 is SGDLS, CDR2 YYNGEE. The entire variable domain, with the rest obtained from reference TRBV9 and TRBJ2-3, is as follows: DSGVTQTPKHLITATGQRVTLRCSPRSGDLSVYWYQQSLDQGLQFLIQYYNGEERAKGNILERFSAQQFPDLHSELNLSSLELGDSALYFCASSTGLAGPLSTDTQYFGPGTRLTVL.

The table lists this clone with a count of one. The V and J genes are TRBV7-8 and TRBJ2-7, with TRBD2 matching 10 bases. The CDR3 loop spans 20 amino acids. Germline loops: CDR1 SGHVS, CDR2 FQNEAQ. J gave up 2 bases and V 1 base, and 17 bases lay outside the gene matches. CDR3 loop: CASSLVESSGGPTYTYEQYF. CDR3 in DNA: TGTGCCAGCAGCTTAGTAGAGAGTAGCGGGGGGCCCACGTATACCTACGAGCAGTACTTC. Filled out from reference TRBV7-8 and TRBJ2-7, the complete variable domain reads GAGVSQSPRYKVAKRGQDVALRCDPISGHVSLFWYQQALGQGPEFLTYFQNEAQLDKSGLPSDRFFAERPEGSVSTLKIQRTQQEDSAVYLCASSLVESSGGPTYTYEQYFGPGTRLTVT.

This chain joins TRBV2 and TRBJ1-6; maybe TRBD1 (6 bases). Germline lookup yields CDR1 SNHLY and CDR2 FYNNEI. The CDR3 is made up of 14 amino acids. V was trimmed by 6 bases and J by 6 bases, leaving 12 bases between them. The CDR3 here is CASRRTGFNSPLHF. The CDR3 bases are TGTGCCAGCAGGCGTACAGGGTTTAATTCACCCCTCCACTTT.

This clone was picked up a small number of times. This chain links TRBV2 with TRBJ1-1, with TRBD1 matching over 7 bases. J lost 4 bases, V lost 10 bases, and 6 bases had no gene match. CDR1 is SNHLY, CDR2 FYNNEI, per germline. The CDR3 is 12 amino acids. The CDR3: CAIGQDPTEAFF. CDR3 bases: TGTGCCATAGGACAGGACCCCACTGAAGCTTTCTTT.

The chain recombines TRBV2 with TRBJ1-1, with D tentatively TRBD1 (5 bases). Per the germline V gene, CDR1 is SNHLY and CDR2 is FYNNEI. The CDR3 sequence is 14 residues long. The V gene lost 3 bases and the J gene lost 7 bases, with 15 bases spanning the gap. The CDR3 DNA is TGTGCCAGCAGTGATTTCTCGGGGGGTGGTGAAGCTTTCTTT. Protein sequence: CASSDFSGGGEAFF.

V is TRBV19 and J is TRBJ2-5; D remains unclear. Germline V gene lookup returns CDR1 LNHDA and CDR2 SQIVND (reference sequence). V lost 6 bases and J lost 4, with 15 bases in between. This CDR3 has 14 residues. The chain's CDR3 is CASSSPRRPETQYF. CDR3 DNA sequence: TGTGCCAGTAGCTCTCCTAGGCGTCCAGAGACCCAGTACTTC.

The rearrangement joins TRBV27 to TRBJ2-7; 8 bases map to TRBD2. The trim removed 5 bases at V and 5 bases at J, leaving 5 bases unmatched. The germline gives CDR1 MNHEY, CDR2 SMNVEV (reference sequence). The length of the CDR3 is 13 residues. The CDR3 protein is CASSPRTSHEQYF. The CDR3 nucleotides are TGTGCCAGCAGTCCCCGGACTAGCCACGAGCAGTACTTC.

This clone was found a few times. The gene calls are TRBV7-2 and TRBJ2-3; 9 bases agree with TRBD1. The CDR3 consists of 16 residues. V shed 1 base and J 10 bases; nucleotides not matched to a gene: 12. Germline values: CDR1 SGHTA, CDR2 FQGNSA. This CDR3 reads CASSLVGTGRARAQYF. CDR3 nucleotides: TGTGCCAGCAGCTTAGTAGGGACAGGGAGGGCCCGGGCGCAGTATTTT.

The V gene is TRBV11-3, the J gene TRBJ2-7, with 9 bases matching TRBD1. The J segment lost 5 bases and the V segment lost 5 bases, leaving 10 bases of the junction unmatched. CDR1 is SGHNT, CDR2 YENEEA, per germline. CDR3 size: 15 residues. CDR3: CASSPNRDRAHEQYF. CDR3 in DNA: TGTGCCAGCAGCCCCAACCGGGACAGGGCCCACGAGCAGTACTTC.

The chain carries TRBV6-5 and TRBJ2-7, with 8 nucleotides matching TRBD1. Germline CDR1 and CDR2: MNHEY and SVGAGI. Trimming took 8 bases from V and 0 from J; bases not matched to a gene: 3. The CDR3 is made up of 13 amino acids. CDR3 sequence: CASSGQGSYEQYF. In DNA form, the CDR3 reads TGTGCCAGCTCTGGACAGGGCTCCTACGAGCAGTACTTC.

This clone was detected only once. This chain links TRBV19 with TRBJ2-7; D is perhaps TRBD2 (6 bases). V lost 3 bases and J lost 5, with 14 bases in between. CDR3 length: 14 residues. CDR1 and CDR2 (germline): LNHDA, SQIVND (reference sequence). The CDR3 bases are TGTGCCAGTAGTATGGACGGCGGGGCTAACGAGCAGTACTTC. This codes for CASSMDGGANEQYF.

This chain joins TRBV4-1 and TRBJ1-5; 9 bases match TRBD1. The CDR3 has 15 residues. The V and J ends lost 0 bases and 9 bases, in that order; junction bases with no gene match: 6. Germline V gives CDR1 MGHRA, CDR2 YSYEKL. CDR3 loop: CASSQERTGVWPQHF. In nucleotides, the CDR3 is TGCGCCAGCAGCCAAGAAAGGACAGGGGTCTGGCCCCAGCATTTT.

The chain has TRBV7-9 and TRBJ2-2; D unclear. CDR3 size: 14 residues. Trimming shortened V by 5 bases and J by 1 base, and 8 bases separated the two germline ends. Germline V CDR1 and CDR2: SEHNR, FQNEAQ (reference sequence). Here the CDR3 DNA reads TGTGCCAGCAGCCTATCCGAGAACACCGGGGAGCTGTTTTTT. Its protein is CASSLSENTGELFF.

The chain has TRBV6-5 and TRBJ2-3; TRBD2 aligns across 13 bases. After removal of 6 bases from V and 4 bases from J, the junction contained 4 bases not matched to a gene. The CDR3 length is 15 residues. The germline CDR1 and CDR2 sequences are MNHEY and SVGAGI. Written as DNA, the CDR3 is TGTGCCAGCAGGAGACTAGCGGGGGGCGCAGATACGCAGTATTTT. It codes for CASRRLAGGADTQYF.

V gene TRBV6-5 combines with J gene TRBJ2-6; possible D gene TRBD2, 5 bases. Germline V CDR1 and CDR2: MNHEY, SVGAGI. The CDR3 runs to 15 residues. The ends were cut back, 2 bases at V and 1 base at J, with 6 bases in the middle. The CDR3 region has the DNA TGTGCCAGCAGTTACGGGGAGTCTGGGGCCAACGTCCTGACTTTC. This translates into CASSYGESGANVLTF.

The chain joins TRBV27 to TRBJ1-2; TRBD1 matches 7 bases. With 2 bases clipped from V and 6 bases from J, the junction kept 9 bases outside the gene matches. This CDR3 region has 15 residues. The germline gives CDR1 MNHEY, CDR2 SMNVEV (reference sequence). In DNA form, the CDR3 reads TGTGCCAGCAGTTTAACCTCTCCAGGGGGAGATGGCTACACCTTC. Its protein is CASSLTSPGGDGYTF.

Here the CDR3 DNA reads TGTGCCAGCAGCGAAAGGGGTATGCAAGAAAAACTGTTTTTT. It specifies CASSERGMQEKLFF. The chain uses TRBV6-5 and TRBJ1-4, with D perhaps TRBD1 (5 bases). CDR3 length equals 14 residues. Deletions cut 6 bases from V and 8 bases from J, with 16 bases between. CDR1 and CDR2 (germline): MNHEY, SVGAGI.

The chain uses TRBV9 and TRBJ2-2; 8 bases are shared with TRBD2. The CDR3 loop spans 15 amino acids. The ends lost 0 bases at V and 4 bases at J; junction bases unmatched: 2. Looked up from germline, CDR1 is SGDLS and CDR2 is YYNGEE. CDR3 DNA: TGTGCCAGCAGCGTAGCGGGGGGGCCCACCGGGGAGCTGTTTTTT. As protein: CASSVAGGPTGELFF.

V gene TRBV15 combines with J gene TRBJ2-7, with TRBD1 matching over 7 bases. Trimming took 0 bases from V and 6 from J; bases not matched to a gene: 8. CDR3 length: 15 residues. Per the germline V gene, CDR1 is LNHNV and CDR2 is YYDKDF (reference sequence). The CDR3 bases are TGTGCCACCAGCAGAGATCGGGGACAGTTTCCCGAGCAGTACTTC. Its protein is CATSRDRGQFPEQYF.

The J gene is TRBJ1-1, the V gene TRBV7-9; D is unresolved. This CDR3 is built from 17 residues. Germline V gene lookup returns CDR1 SEHNR and CDR2 FQNEAQ (reference sequence). V was pared by 1 base and J by 0 bases, with 15 bases between. CDR3 DNA sequence: TGTGCCAGCAGCTTAGACAATCCGCTCCTCATGAACACTGAAGCTTTCTTT. It specifies CASSLDNPLLMNTEAFF.

The gene calls are TRBV14 and TRBJ2-7; 9 nucleotides match TRBD1. Germline V gene data show CDR1 as SGHDN and CDR2 as FVKESK. With 2 bases clipped from V and 8 bases from J, the junction kept 7 bases outside the gene matches. The CDR3 has 14 amino acids. CDR3: CASSQRGQGPQQYF. The CDR3 coding sequence is TGTGCCAGCAGCCAACGCGGACAGGGGCCCCAGCAGTACTTC.

The CDR3 bases are TGTGCCAGCAGCTTATCCGAGCTACAGGGGCTCCTTTGGGATGGCTACACCTTC. Its protein product is CASSLSELQGLLWDGYTF. This chain joins TRBV5-6 and TRBJ1-2; 7 bases are shared with TRBD1. The CDR3 contains 18 residues. Trimming removed 2 bases from V and 6 bases from J; junction bases left unmatched: 19. Germline V CDR1 and CDR2: SGHDT, YYEEEE.

J is TRBJ2-7 and V is TRBV27; 11 nucleotides align to TRBD2. The CDR3 is made up of 17 amino acids. Germline assignment: CDR1 MNHEY and CDR2 SMNVEV (reference sequence). J gave up 0 bases and V 7 bases, and 11 bases lay outside the gene matches. CDR3 DNA sequence: TGTGCCAGCAAGTCGGGACTAGCGGCTTCAAGCTCCTACGAGCAGTACTTC. Translation gives CASKSGLAASSSYEQYF.